The 5 T cell receptor beta chains given below trace back to one sample, sequenced in a study of blood T cell repertoires in COVID-19. The repertoire was sequenced with immunoSEQ multiplex PCR; TCRdb's copy has only in-frame clones and lacks some. The sample has about 210,000 clones; about 85% are singletons. Sequencing input: PBMCs or T cells enriched from blood (not recorded which). These receptors originate from a woman aged 40 to 49 in a cohort exposed to, infected with or recovered from COVID-19 (not recorded which).

This clone was found once. The genes are TRBV10-3 and TRBJ2-3, with 11 nucleotides matching TRBD2. The CDR3 length is 18 residues. The V gene's germline CDR1 is ENHRY and CDR2 SYGVKD. The ends lost 0 bases at V and 2 bases at J; junction bases unmatched: 7. The CDR3 reads CAISESSTSGINTDTQYF. The DNA of the CDR3 is TGTGCCATCAGTGAGTCATCGACTAGCGGGATAAACACAGATACGCAGTATTTT.

In its sample, this clone was seen a few times. This sequence joins TRBV19 and TRBJ2-1; the D gene is possibly TRBD2 (6 bases). The V and J ends lost 0 bases and 2 bases respectively, with 11 bases between them. Germline CDR1 LNHDA, CDR2 SQIVND (reference sequence). The CDR3 spans 16 residues. In DNA form, the CDR3 reads TGTGCCAGTAGTATAGATCTAGCGCAAGCCTACAATGAGCAGTTCTTC. This gives the protein CASSIDLAQAYNEQFF.

The gene calls are TRBV6-5 and TRBJ1-6, with D unresolved. The CDR3 runs 14 residues. Germline-derived CDR1 and CDR2 are MNHEY and SVGAGI. The V gene lost 7 bases and the J gene lost 4 bases, with 11 bases spanning the gap. CDR3 coding DNA: TGTGCCAGCACCCGGGTGGGTTATAATTCACCCCTCCACTTT. Translated: CASTRVGYNSPLHF.

The chain combines TRBV23-1 with TRBJ2-7; 11 positions agree with TRBD2. TRBV23-1 is placed among ORFs of uncertain function. The CDR3 sequence is 15 residues long. Losses at the gene ends were 6 bases for V and 5 bases for J; bases not matched to a gene: 9. The CDR3 protein is CASRPLAGGPHEQYF. Here the CDR3 DNA reads TGCGCCAGCAGACCATTAGCGGGGGGGCCACACGAGCAGTACTTC.

The rearrangement links TRBV29-1 to TRBJ1-1; D perhaps matches TRBD1 (5 bases). The CDR3 contains 14 residues. With 6 bases removed from V and 3 bases from J, the gap between germline ends came to 17 bases. CDR1 is SQVTM and CDR2 is ANQGSEA in the germline V gene. CDR3 DNA sequence: TGCAGCGTGCTACCTCCGGGGGGTTACACTGAAGCTTTCTTT. Translated: CSVLPPGGYTEAFF.